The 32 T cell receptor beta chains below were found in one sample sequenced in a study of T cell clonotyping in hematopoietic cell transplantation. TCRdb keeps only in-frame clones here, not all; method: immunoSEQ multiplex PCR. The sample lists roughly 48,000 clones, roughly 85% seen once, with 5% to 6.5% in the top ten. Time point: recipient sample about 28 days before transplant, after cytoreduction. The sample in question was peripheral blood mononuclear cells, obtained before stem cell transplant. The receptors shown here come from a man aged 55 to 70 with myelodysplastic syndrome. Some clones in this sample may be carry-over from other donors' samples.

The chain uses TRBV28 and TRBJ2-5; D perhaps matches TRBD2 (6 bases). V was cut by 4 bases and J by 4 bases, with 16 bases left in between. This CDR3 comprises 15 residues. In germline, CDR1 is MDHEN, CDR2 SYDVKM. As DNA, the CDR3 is TGTGCCAGCAGTTCATCCGGGGCCGGGGGAGAGACCCAGTACTTC. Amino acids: CASSSSGAGGETQYF.

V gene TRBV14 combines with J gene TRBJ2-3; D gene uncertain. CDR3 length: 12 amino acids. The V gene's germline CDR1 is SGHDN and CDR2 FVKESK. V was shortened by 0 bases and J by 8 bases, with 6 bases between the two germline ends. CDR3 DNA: TGTGCCAGCAGCCAAGATGGGGTTACGCAGTATTTT. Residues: CASSQDGVTQYF.

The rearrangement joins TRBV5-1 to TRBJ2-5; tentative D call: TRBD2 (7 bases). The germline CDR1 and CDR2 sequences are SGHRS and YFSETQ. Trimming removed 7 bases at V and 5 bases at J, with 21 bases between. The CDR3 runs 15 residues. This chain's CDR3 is CASSPPQGREETQYF. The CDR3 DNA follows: TGCGCCAGCTCACCACCCCAGGGGCGGGAGGAGACCCAGTACTTC.

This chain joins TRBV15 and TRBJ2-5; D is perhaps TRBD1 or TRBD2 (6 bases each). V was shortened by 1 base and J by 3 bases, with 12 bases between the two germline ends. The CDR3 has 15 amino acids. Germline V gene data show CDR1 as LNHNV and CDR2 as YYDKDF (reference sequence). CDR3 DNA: TGTGCCACCAGCAGAGCGGGGGCAGGGGAAGAGACCCAGTACTTC. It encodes CATSRAGAGEETQYF.

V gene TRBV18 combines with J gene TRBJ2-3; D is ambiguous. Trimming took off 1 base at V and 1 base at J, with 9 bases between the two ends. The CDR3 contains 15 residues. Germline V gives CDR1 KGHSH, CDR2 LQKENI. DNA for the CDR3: TGTGCCAGCTCACCACGTTCCCCCGGCACAGATACGCAGTATTTT. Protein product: CASSPRSPGTDTQYF.

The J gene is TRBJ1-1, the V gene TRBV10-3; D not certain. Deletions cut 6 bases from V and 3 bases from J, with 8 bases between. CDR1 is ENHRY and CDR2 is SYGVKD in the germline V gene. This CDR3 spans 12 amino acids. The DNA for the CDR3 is TGTGCCATCAGACGGGGAGACACTGAAGCTTTCTTT. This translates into CAIRRGDTEAFF.

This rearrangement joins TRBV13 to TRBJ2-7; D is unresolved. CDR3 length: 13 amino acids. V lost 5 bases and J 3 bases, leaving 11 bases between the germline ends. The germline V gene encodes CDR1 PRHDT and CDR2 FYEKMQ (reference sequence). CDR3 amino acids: CASSLRTLYEQYF. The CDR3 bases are TGTGCCAGCAGCCTAAGGACCCTCTACGAGCAGTACTTC.

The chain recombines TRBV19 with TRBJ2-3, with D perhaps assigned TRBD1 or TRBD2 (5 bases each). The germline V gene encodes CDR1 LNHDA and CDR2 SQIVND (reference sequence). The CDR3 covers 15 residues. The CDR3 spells CATWGGRSSTDTQYF. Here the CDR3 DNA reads TGTGCGACATGGGGCGGGCGATCTAGCACAGATACGCAGTATTTT.

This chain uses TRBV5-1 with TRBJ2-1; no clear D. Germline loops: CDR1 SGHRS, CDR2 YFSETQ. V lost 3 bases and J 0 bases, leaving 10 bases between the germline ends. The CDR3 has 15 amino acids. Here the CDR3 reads CASSYTGLSYNEQFF. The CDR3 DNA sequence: TGCGCCAGCAGCTACACGGGCCTCTCCTACAATGAGCAGTTCTTC.

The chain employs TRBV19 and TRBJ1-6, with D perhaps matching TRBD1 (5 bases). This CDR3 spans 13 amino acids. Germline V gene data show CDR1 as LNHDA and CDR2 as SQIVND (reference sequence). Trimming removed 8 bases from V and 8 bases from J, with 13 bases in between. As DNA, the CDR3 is TGTGCCAGTCACAGCATGGGGGATTCACCCCTCCACTTT. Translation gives CASHSMGDSPLHF.

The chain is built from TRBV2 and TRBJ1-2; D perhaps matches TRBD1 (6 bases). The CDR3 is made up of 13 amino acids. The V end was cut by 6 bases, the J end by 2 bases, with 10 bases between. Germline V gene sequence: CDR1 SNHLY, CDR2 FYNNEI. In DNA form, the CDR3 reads TGTGCCAGCAGGGTTACAGGGAACTATGGCTACACCTTC. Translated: CASRVTGNYGYTF. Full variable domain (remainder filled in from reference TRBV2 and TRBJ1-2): EPEVTQTPSHQVTQMGQEVILRCVPISNHLYFYWYRQILGQKVEFLVSFYNNEISEKSEIFDDQFSVERPDGSNFTLKIRSTKLEDSAMYFCASRVTGNYGYTFGSGTRLTVV.

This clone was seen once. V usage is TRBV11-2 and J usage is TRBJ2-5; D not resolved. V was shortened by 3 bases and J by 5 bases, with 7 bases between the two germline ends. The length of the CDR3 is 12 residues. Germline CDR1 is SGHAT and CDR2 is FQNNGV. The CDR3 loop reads CASSFSVETQYF. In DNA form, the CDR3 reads TGTGCCAGCAGCTTTTCTGTTGAGACCCAGTACTTC.

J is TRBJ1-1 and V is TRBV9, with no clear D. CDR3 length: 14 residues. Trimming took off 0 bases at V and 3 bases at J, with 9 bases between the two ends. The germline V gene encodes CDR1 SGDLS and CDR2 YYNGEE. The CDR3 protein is CASSVVLGYTEAFF. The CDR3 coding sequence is TGTGCCAGCAGCGTAGTCCTCGGTTACACTGAAGCTTTCTTT.

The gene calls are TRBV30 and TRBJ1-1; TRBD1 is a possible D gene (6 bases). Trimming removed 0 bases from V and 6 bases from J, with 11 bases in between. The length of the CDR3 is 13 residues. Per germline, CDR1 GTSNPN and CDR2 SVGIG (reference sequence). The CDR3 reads CAWSVGGSSEAFF. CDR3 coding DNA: TGTGCCTGGAGTGTAGGGGGTAGCTCTGAAGCTTTCTTT.

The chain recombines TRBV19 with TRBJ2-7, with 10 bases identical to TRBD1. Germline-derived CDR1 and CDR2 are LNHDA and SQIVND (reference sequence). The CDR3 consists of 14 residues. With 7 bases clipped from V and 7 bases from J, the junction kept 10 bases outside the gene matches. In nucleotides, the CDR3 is TGTGCCAGTACCAGAGACAGGGGGCGCGGTGAGCAGTACTTC. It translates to CASTRDRGRGEQYF. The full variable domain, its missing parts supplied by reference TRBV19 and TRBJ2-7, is DGGITQSPKYLFRKEGQNVTLSCEQNLNHDAMYWYRQDPGQGLRLIYYSQIVNDFQKGDIAEGYSVSREKKESFPLTVTSAQKNPTAFYLCASTRDRGRGEQYFGPGTRLTVT.

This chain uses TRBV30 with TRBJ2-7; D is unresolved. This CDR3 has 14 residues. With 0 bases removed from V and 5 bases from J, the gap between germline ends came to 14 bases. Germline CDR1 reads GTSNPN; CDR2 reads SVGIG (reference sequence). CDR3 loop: CAWSVPGFGHEQYF. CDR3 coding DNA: TGTGCCTGGAGTGTACCTGGGTTTGGGCACGAGCAGTACTTC.

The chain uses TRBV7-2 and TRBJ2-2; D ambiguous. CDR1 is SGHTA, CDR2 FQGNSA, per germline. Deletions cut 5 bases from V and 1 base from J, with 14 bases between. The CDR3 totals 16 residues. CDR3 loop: CASSPHYSRNTGELFF. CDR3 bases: TGTGCCAGCAGCCCCCATTACTCGAGGAACACCGGGGAGCTGTTTTTT.

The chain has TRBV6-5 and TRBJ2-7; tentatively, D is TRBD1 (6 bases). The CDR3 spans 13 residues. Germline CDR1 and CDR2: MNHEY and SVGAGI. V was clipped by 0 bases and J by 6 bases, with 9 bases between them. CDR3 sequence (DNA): TGTGCCAGCAGTTACTCCAGGGGCGGCGAGCAGTACTTC. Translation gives CASSYSRGGEQYF.

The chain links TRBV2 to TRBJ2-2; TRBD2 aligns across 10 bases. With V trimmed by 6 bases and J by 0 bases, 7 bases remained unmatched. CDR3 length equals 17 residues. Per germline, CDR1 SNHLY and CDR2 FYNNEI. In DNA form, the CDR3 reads TGTGCCAGCAGCTACCTAGCGGGGGTGACGAACACCGGGGAGCTGTTTTTT. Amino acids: CASSYLAGVTNTGELFF.

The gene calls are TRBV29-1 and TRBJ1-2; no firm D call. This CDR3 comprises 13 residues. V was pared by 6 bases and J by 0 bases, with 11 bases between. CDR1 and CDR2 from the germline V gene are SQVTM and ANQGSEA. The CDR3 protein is CSVSGGANYGYTF. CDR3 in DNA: TGCAGCGTCTCCGGCGGGGCTAACTATGGCTACACCTTC.

CDR3 loop: CASSIQGENYGYTF. The CDR3 DNA sequence: TGTGCCAGCAGCATCCAGGGGGAGAACTATGGCTACACCTTC. This chain connects TRBV7-8 to TRBJ1-2; 7 nucleotides align to TRBD1. This CDR3 region has 14 residues. The germline gives CDR1 SGHVS, CDR2 FQNEAQ. The trim removed 5 bases at V and 2 bases at J, leaving 5 bases unmatched.

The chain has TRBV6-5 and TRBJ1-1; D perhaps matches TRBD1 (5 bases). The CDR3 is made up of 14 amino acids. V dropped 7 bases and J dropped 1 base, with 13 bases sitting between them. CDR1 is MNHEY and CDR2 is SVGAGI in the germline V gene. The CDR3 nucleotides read TGTGCCAGCACCCCCGGCAGGGAGAACACTGAAGCTTTCTTT. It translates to CASTPGRENTEAFF.

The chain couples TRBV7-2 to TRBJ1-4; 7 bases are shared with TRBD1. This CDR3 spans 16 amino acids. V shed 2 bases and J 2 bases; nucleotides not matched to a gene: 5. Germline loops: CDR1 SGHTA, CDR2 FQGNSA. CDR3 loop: CASSLKGALTNEKLFF. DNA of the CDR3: TGTGCCAGCAGCTTAAAGGGGGCGTTGACTAATGAAAAACTGTTTTTT.

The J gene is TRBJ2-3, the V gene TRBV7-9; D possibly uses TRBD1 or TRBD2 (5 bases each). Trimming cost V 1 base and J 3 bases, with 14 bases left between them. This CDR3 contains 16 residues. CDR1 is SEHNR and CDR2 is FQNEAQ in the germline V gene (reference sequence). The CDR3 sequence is CASSLVSRGGTDTQYF. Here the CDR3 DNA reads TGTGCCAGCAGCTTAGTGAGCCGGGGCGGGACAGATACGCAGTATTTT.

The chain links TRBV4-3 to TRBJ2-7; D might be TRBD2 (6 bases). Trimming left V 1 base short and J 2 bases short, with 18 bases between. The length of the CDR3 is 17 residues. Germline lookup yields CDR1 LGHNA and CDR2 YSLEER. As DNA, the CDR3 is TGCGCCAGCAGCCAAGGGGTCTGGGGGGACCGTCCCTACGAGCAGTACTTC. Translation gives CASSQGVWGDRPYEQYF.

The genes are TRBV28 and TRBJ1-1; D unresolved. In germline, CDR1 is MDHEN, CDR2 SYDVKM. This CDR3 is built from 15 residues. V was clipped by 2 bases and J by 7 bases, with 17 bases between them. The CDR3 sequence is CASSLDQGRGSEAFF. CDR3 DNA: TGTGCCAGCAGTTTAGACCAAGGCCGTGGCAGTGAAGCTTTCTTT.

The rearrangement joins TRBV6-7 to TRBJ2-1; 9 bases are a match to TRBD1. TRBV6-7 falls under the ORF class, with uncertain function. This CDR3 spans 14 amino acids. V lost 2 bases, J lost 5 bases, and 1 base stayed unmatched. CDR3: CASSYGTGNNEQFF. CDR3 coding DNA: TGTGCCAGCAGTTACGGGACAGGGAACAATGAGCAGTTCTTC.

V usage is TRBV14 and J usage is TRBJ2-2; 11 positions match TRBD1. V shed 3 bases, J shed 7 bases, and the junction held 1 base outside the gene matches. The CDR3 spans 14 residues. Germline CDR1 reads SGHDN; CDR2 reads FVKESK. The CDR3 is CASSQDRGRGELFF. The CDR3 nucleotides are TGTGCCAGCAGCCAGGACAGGGGGCGCGGGGAGCTGTTTTTT.

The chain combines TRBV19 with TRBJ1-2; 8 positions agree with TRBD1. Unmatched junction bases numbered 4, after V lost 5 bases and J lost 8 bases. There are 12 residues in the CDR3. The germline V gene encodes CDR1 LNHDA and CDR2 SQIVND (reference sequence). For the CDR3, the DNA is TGTGCCAGTAGTTTCTCAGGGGGCGGCTACACCTTC. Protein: CASSFSGGGYTF.

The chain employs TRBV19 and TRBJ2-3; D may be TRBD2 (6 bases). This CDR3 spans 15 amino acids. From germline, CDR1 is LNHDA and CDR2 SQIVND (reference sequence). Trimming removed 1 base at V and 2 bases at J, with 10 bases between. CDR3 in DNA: TGTGCCAGTAGTATAGGTGGAGGGACCACAGATACGCAGTATTTT. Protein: CASSIGGGTTDTQYF.

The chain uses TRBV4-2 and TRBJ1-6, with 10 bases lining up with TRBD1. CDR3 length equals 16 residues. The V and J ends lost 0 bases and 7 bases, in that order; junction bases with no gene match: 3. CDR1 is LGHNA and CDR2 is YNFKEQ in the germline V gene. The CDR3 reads CASSQELTGGNSPLHF. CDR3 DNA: TGTGCCAGCAGCCAAGAATTGACAGGGGGCAATTCACCCCTCCACTTT.

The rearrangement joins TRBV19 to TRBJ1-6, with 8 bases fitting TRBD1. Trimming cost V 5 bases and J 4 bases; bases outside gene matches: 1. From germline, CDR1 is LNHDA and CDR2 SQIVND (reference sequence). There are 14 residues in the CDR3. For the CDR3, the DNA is TGTGCCAGTAGTCGGACAGGGTATAATTCACCCCTCCACTTT. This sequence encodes CASSRTGYNSPLHF.